This T cell receptor delta chain was obtained from a study of fetal and pediatric gammadelta thymocytes (dated by TCRdb to between 2021 and 2024). In terms of the full investigation: Previously published data and newly generated, unpublished data were combined in the bulk gammadelta thymocyte repertoires, which were used to strengthen a single-cell study of gammadelta thymocyte development. In total, the bulk gammadelta thymocyte repertoire set covered about ten subjects, made up of 7 pediatric thymus donors and 3 fetal thymus donors. Unpublished data were combined with previously published data (refs 27,28) to make up the bulk gammadelta thymocyte repertoires. To increase subject numbers and strengthen the CDR3 publicity analysis, bulk TCR repertoire data were added. The full study reports these points: Compared with post-natal repertoires, fetal gammadelta thymocyte repertoires were previously reported to be enriched for TRDV2, TRGV8 and TRGV9 usage, low N additions and public CDR3s.

Measured from the cysteine to the phenylalanine, the CDR3 is 22 residues long. CDR3 DNA is the only sequence kept; it has 66 bases, read in frame from the first base. V trim: 1 base; J trim: 0 bases; unmatched bases: 21. The CDR1 and CDR2 encoded by the germline V gene are TSWWSYY and QGS. This clone is characterized as large (0.1 to 1%). Its antigen is unknown. No quality values exist for individual bases; no much larger clone is one base distant. For staining, thymocytes received Zombie NIR viability dye along with antibodies against CD3 (UCHT1), TCRgammadelta (11F2), TCRVgamma9 (IMMU360) and TCRVdelta2 (IMMU389). TRD and TRG CDR3 repertoires were generated in bulk, separately, from sorted Vgamma9Vdelta2 and nonVgamma9Vdelta2 gammadelta thymocytes obtained from human fetal and pediatric thymuses. In Belgium, pediatric thymus tissue was obtained from children undergoing cardiac surgery. The ages of the pediatric thymus donors in the study ranged between roughly 1 and 12 years. As previously described, thymic cell suspensions were prepared from both fetal and post-natal thymuses. NonVgamma9Vdelta2 thymocytes were sorted as CD3+ gammadeltaTCR+ cells that did not have the Vgamma9+Vdelta2+ phenotype. A FACS Aria III cell sorter (BD Biosciences) was used for cell sorting.

The instrument given in TCRdb is Illumina MiSeq. Processing in the source paper ran as follows. For the publicity analysis, the Vgamma9Vdelta2 and nonVgamma9Vdelta2 bulk CDR3 files from each subject were merged to form one combined repertoire per subject. Using base R and dplyr, CDR3 publicity was scored on a scale from 0 to 19 by checking each amino acid sequence across 9 single-cell datasets and some 10 bulk repertoires. Clones were re-identified by TCRdb from the public reads with CATT, and rows with the same DNA were merged. TCRdb, rather than the study authors, made the V and J calls. This sample holds about 2,000 delta-chain clones; approximately 25% were observed only once. Of the sample, about 4.5% is held by the ten largest clones.

Material for sequencing was non-Vgamma9Vdelta2 gamma-delta T cells from the thymus. This sample's cell subset or site label indicates: CD3+gammadeltaTCR+ thymocytes not co-expressing Vgamma9 and Vdelta2. Recombination linked TRDV1 to TRDJ1, and 9 bases in between align with TRDD3. The source of this sequence is a child who underwent cardiac surgery and was recorded as healthy. The DNA sequence is as follows: TGTGCTCTTGGGGAACGGTCCCCCGGCTCTACGGGGGATACCTTGTACACCGATAAACTCATCTTT. Protein translation: CALGERSPGSTGDTLYTDKLIF.